The entry below gives a single T cell receptor beta chain sequence along with its context. TCR beta cDNA was generated via 5'RACE template switching incorporating UMIs. Each CDR3 protein gets one entry in TCRdb, which reprocessed the 5' RACE reads and gives no DNA. This sample lists some 300,000 distinct CDR3 sequences; its ten largest clones have about 0.39%. This CDR3 spans 17 amino acids. Per germline, CDR1 KGHDR and CDR2 SFDVKD. The data originate from a study of T cells expressing NK-cell markers. Across the whole study: Sorted CD3+CD56+NKG2C+, CD3+CD56+NKG2C- and CD3+CD56-NKG2C+ T-cell subsets were beta-chain profiled. With respect to HCMV, seven of the eight sequenced donors were seropositive, and one was seronegative.

This receptor was obtained from a man in his late teens or twenties in good health. This chain links TRBV24-1 with TRBJ2-3; the D call from TCRdb, TRBD2, cannot be confirmed without DNA. The specimen was blood T cells: a sorted CD56 or NKG2C T cell subset, CD4+ or CD8+ T cells, or bulk PBMC T cells (not recorded which). CDR3 residues: CATSDPLGLEGADTQYF.